What follows are 21 T cell receptor beta chains derived from one specimen sequenced in a study of T cells after yellow fever vaccination (dated by TCRdb to the late 2010s). The library was prepared using 5' RACE. The sequencer was an Illumina NovaSeq 6000. The public sequencing data were trimmed at Q25 with fastp and processed into clonotypes with MiXCR by TCRdb, which kept only in-frame beta chains. Rows with a matching CDR3 protein are joined into one entry that keeps the most common DNA and genes. The sample profile shows a few hundred thousand distinct CDR3 sequences; over 15% of them were found once. Jointly, the top ten make up roughly a sixth of the sample. The treatment or condition tag for this specimen amounts to: live attenuated yellow fever vaccine strain. Sequencing was performed on PBMCs, taken before the yellow fever booster vaccination. All receptors derive from a man aged 18 to 30 who received the YFV17D yellow fever vaccine.

V usage is TRBV2 and J usage is TRBJ2-3; 7 bases line up with TRBD1. The CDR3 extends over 14 amino acids. Germline CDR1 is SNHLY and CDR2 is FYNNEI. J lost 4 bases, V lost 2 bases, and 3 bases had no gene match. The CDR3 protein is CASSEIGGADTQYF. The CDR3 DNA is TGTGCCAGCAGTGAAATAGGGGGCGCAGATACGCAGTATTTT.

The gene calls are TRBV6-6 and TRBJ2-2; D is possibly TRBD1 (7 bases). Trimming removed 7 bases at V and 4 bases at J, with 19 bases between. The CDR3 consists of 16 residues. Germline V CDR1 and CDR2: MNHNY, SVGAGI (reference sequence). CDR3 loop: CASTRGAGRSTGELFF. DNA of the CDR3: TGTGCCAGCACCAGGGGGGCGGGGCGTAGCACCGGGGAGCTGTTTTTT.

Only a few counts were recorded for this clonotype. This chain uses TRBV7-3 with TRBJ2-6; D is unresolved. The CDR3 sequence is 15 residues long. V shed 1 base and J shed 4 bases, with 8 bases lying between them. Germline assignment: CDR1 SGHTA and CDR2 FQGTGA. CDR3 sequence (DNA): TGTGCCAGCAGCTTAATGGCAGCCGGGGCCAACGTCCTGACTTTC. It translates to CASSLMAAGANVLTF.

This chain links TRBV27 with TRBJ1-5, with a weak D call TRBD1 (5 bases). The CDR3 sequence is 15 residues long. Looked up from germline, CDR1 is MNHEY and CDR2 is SMNVEV (reference sequence). The V end lost 3 bases, the J end lost 5 bases, and 14 bases lay between the germline ends. CDR3 sequence (DNA): TGTGCCAGCAGTTTGGTGGGGGACCGTTATCAGCCCCAGCATTTT. Translating gives CASSLVGDRYQPQHF.

The gene calls are TRBV6-2 or TRBV6-3 and TRBJ2-1, with D tentatively TRBD2 (5 bases). The CDR3 runs 13 residues. Germline V gives CDR1 MNHEY, CDR2 SVGEGT. V was trimmed by 6 bases and J by 8 bases, leaving 14 bases between them. DNA of the CDR3: TGTGCCAGCAGGGTACTAGTCATCGATGAGCAGTTCTTC. It codes for CASRVLVIDEQFF.

The CDR3 sequence is CSARGGSLNQPQHF. The CDR3 bases are TGCAGTGCTAGGGGTGGCAGCTTAAATCAGCCCCAGCATTTT. The chain carries TRBV20-1 and TRBJ1-5; no clear D. Germline CDR1 DFQATT, CDR2 SNEGSKA (reference sequence). CDR3 length equals 14 residues. Trimming shortened V by 3 bases and J by 4 bases, and 13 bases separated the two germline ends.

In its sample, this clonotype was seen a few times. The gene calls are TRBV7-3 and TRBJ2-5; D unresolved. V lost 2 bases and J lost 3, with 7 bases in between. The CDR3 contains 13 residues. The germline CDR1 and CDR2 sequences are SGHTA and FQGTGA. CDR3 protein: CASSLVTEETQYF. CDR3 bases: TGTGCCAGCAGCTTAGTGACCGAAGAGACCCAGTACTTC.

This clonotype appeared many times. The rearrangement uses TRBV10-3 and TRBJ2-1; TRBD2 matches 7 bases. This CDR3 is 15 amino acids long. V shed 0 bases and J 7 bases; nucleotides not matched to a gene: 6. From germline, CDR1 is ENHRY and CDR2 SYGVKD. Here the CDR3 DNA reads TGTGCCATCAGTGAGTCATCAGCGGGGAGGAATGAGCAGTTCTTC. It is translated as CAISESSAGRNEQFF.

This clonotype was seen at least ten times. The chain is built from TRBV10-2 and TRBJ2-3; D is uncertain. Looked up from germline, CDR1 is WSHSY and CDR2 is SAAADI. V was cut by 8 bases and J by 3 bases, with 15 bases left in between. The CDR3 is 14 amino acids. CDR3 sequence reads: CASGSSYRTDTQYF. CDR3 sequence (DNA): TGCGCCAGCGGCTCCTCCTATAGAACAGATACGCAGTATTTT.

The rearrangement links TRBV12-1 to TRBJ2-7; the D call in the table, TRBD1, was not verified against the DNA. TRBV12-1 is an annotated pseudogene. This CDR3 region has 16 residues. The CDR3 DNA follows: TGTGCCAGCAGGACTATAAGGACAGGGTACCTCTACGAGCAGTACGTC. This gives the protein CASRTIRTGYLYEQYV.

The chain recombines TRBV4-1 with TRBJ2-7; D is perhaps TRBD1 or TRBD2 (6 bases each). The germline V and J ends were trimmed by 5 bases and 2 bases, with 16 bases remaining between them. Germline CDR1 MGHRA, CDR2 YSYEKL. CDR3 length equals 15 residues. The CDR3 reads CASSTRQEGTYEQYF. Written as DNA, the CDR3 is TGCGCCAGCAGCACCCGACAGGAGGGAACCTACGAGCAGTACTTC.

This clonotype was observed a few times. This chain uses TRBV12-3 or TRBV12-4 with TRBJ2-1; no clear D. The CDR3 is 14 amino acids. V was pared by 1 base and J by 6 bases, with 10 bases between. CDR3 protein: CASSLVGPINEQFF. In nucleotides, the CDR3 is TGTGCCAGCAGTTTAGTAGGCCCGATCAATGAGCAGTTCTTC.

The sample holds a few counts of this clonotype. The genes are TRBV11-1 and TRBJ2-7; TRBD2 might be the D (5 bases). Germline CDR1 reads SGHAT; CDR2 reads FQDESV (reference sequence). V gave up 0 bases and J gave up 6 bases, with 6 bases separating them. The CDR3 is made up of 12 amino acids. DNA for the CDR3: TGTGCCAGCAGCTTAGCAGGGAGCGAGCAGTACTTC. This gives the protein CASSLAGSEQYF.

This clonotype was seen more than once but under ten times. The rearrangement joins TRBV7-9 to TRBJ2-3, with TRBD1 matching 8 bases. Germline lookup yields CDR1 SEHNR and CDR2 FQNEAQ (reference sequence). The CDR3 extends over 15 amino acids. V was pared by 0 bases and J by 4 bases, with 3 bases of the junction left unmatched. The CDR3 spells CASSLARQGSDTQYF. The CDR3 DNA sequence: TGTGCCAGCAGCTTAGCCCGACAGGGGTCAGATACGCAGTATTTT.

This chain joins TRBV5-1 and TRBJ2-1; the D gene is possibly TRBD1 (5 bases). V lost 1 base to trimming and J lost 7 bases, with 12 bases between them. CDR3 size: 14 residues. In germline, CDR1 is SGHRS, CDR2 YFSETQ. CDR3 residues: CASSLQSGSNEQFF. The CDR3 DNA reads TGCGCCAGCAGCTTGCAATCAGGGTCGAATGAGCAGTTCTTC.

This clonotype was seen a few times. The J gene is TRBJ2-1, the V gene TRBV29-1, with 7 bases identical to TRBD2. CDR3 size: 16 residues. Germline assignment: CDR1 SQVTM and CDR2 ANQGSEA. Germline trimming cut 2 bases from V and 2 bases from J; bases unmatched to any gene: 9. Written as DNA, the CDR3 is TGCAGCGTTGAATGGGGACTAAAGGCCACCTACAATGAGCAGTTCTTC. Its protein is CSVEWGLKATYNEQFF.

This chain uses TRBV5-1 with TRBJ2-7; D is undetermined. The CDR3 totals 13 residues. The germline V gene encodes CDR1 SGHRS and CDR2 YFSETQ. V gave up 2 bases and J gave up 4 bases, with 10 bases separating them. The CDR3 protein is CASSFIGEYEQYV. For the CDR3, the DNA is TGCGCCAGCAGCTTCATAGGAGAGTACGAGCAGTACGTC.

This clonotype was counted only a few times. The CDR3 is CASSLAPSGTEAFF. DNA of the CDR3: TGTGCCAGCAGCTTAGCCCCATCCGGCACTGAAGCTTTCTTT. The genes are TRBV7-2 and TRBJ1-1, with D unclear. Between the trimmed V and J ends, which lost 0 bases and 4 bases, there was a span of 9 bases. The CDR3 consists of 14 residues. Germline loops: CDR1 SGHTA, CDR2 FQGNSA.

Only a few counts were recorded for this clonotype. The chain employs TRBV10-3 and TRBJ2-7; maybe TRBD2 (5 bases). V lost 4 bases and J lost 3, with 10 bases in between. Germline CDR1 ENHRY, CDR2 SYGVKD. The CDR3 sequence is 13 residues long. The DNA of the CDR3 is TGTGCCATCAGTGGGGAGACTAACTACGAGCAGTACGTC. Its protein product is CAISGETNYEQYV.

The sample holds a few counts of this clonotype. The chain employs TRBV27 and TRBJ2-5; D uncertain. V was pared by 6 bases and J by 1 base, with 18 bases between. Germline lookup yields CDR1 MNHEY and CDR2 SMNVEV (reference sequence). This CDR3 has 16 residues. The CDR3 here is CASRPALLLLQETQYF. The DNA of the CDR3 is TGTGCCAGCAGACCCGCCCTCCTCCTCCTCCAAGAGACCCAGTACTTC.

The chain links TRBV6-6 to TRBJ2-3, with 11 nucleotides matching TRBD2. The CDR3 length is 16 residues. V shed 6 bases and J 3 bases; nucleotides not matched to a gene: 8. Germline V gives CDR1 MNHNY, CDR2 SVGAGI (reference sequence). CDR3 protein: CASRRTSGGVTDTQYF. The CDR3 nucleotides read TGTGCCAGCAGGCGTACTAGCGGGGGCGTAACAGATACGCAGTATTTT.